This T cell receptor (beta chain) was obtained from a study of T cells expressing NK-cell markers. Study-level information: Researchers got TCR beta repertoires out of sorted CD3+CD56+NKG2C+, CD3+CD56+NKG2C- and CD3+CD56-NKG2C+ T cells. Just one sequenced donor of eight was HCMV-seronegative, while seven were seropositive.

This CDR3 region has 16 residues. Findings and caveats of the study: Dominant NKG2C+ clonotypes accounted for roughly 1.0-7.0% of CD8+ T cells in six donors.

A note on this clonotype: Its antigen is currently unknown.

TCRdb reprocessed the 5' RACE reads; each CDR3 protein has one entry and no DNA is given. The sample data list about 260,000 distinct CDR3 sequences. V usage is TRBV12-3 or TRBV12-4 and J usage is TRBJ2-2; TCRdb's D call of TRBD1 is untestable without DNA. The receptor's source is a woman aged 18-69 years in good health. Sequenced: blood T cells: a sorted CD56 or NKG2C T cell subset, CD4+ or CD8+ T cells, or bulk PBMC T cells (not recorded which). CDR3 region: CASSHDRNANTGELFF.